Presented here are 12 T cell receptor beta chains from one specimen sequenced in a study of cytotoxic CD8 clonotypes in ibrutinib-treated CLL. TCRdb's copy holds only in-frame clones and misses some; the assay was immunoSEQ multiplex PCR. The repertoire has more than 12,000 clones, roughly 50% of them found once; the top ten carry 30% to 35%. Source: PBMCs, taken at a roughly 25-month disease-progression time point, from a patient treated with ibrutinib. The origin of the receptors is a human donor with chronic lymphocytic leukemia.

This chain connects TRBV29-1 to TRBJ2-7; 7 bases align to TRBD1. Germline CDR1 SQVTM, CDR2 ANQGSEA. Germline trimming cut 6 bases from V and 0 bases from J; bases unmatched to any gene: 11. The CDR3 runs to 15 residues. The CDR3 DNA follows: TGCAGCGTAACCCTCGGGGACAGTCTCTCCTACGAGCAGTACTTC. This translates into CSVTLGDSLSYEQYF.

This chain uses TRBV5-1 with TRBJ1-6; TRBD1 aligns across 7 bases. V gave up 1 base and J gave up 7 bases; unmatched junction bases: 2. Germline V gene sequence: CDR1 SGHRS, CDR2 YFSETQ. The CDR3 is 14 residues long. CDR3 region: CASSLRDRNSPLHF. The DNA for the CDR3 is TGCGCCAGCAGCTTGCGGGACAGAAATTCACCCCTCCACTTT.

The sample holds a few counts of this clone. For the CDR3, the DNA is TGTGCCAGCAGCTCAGGACTAGCGGGGGGGCAGAATACGCAGTATTTT. Translating it yields CASSSGLAGGQNTQYF. The genes are TRBV9 and TRBJ2-3; 15 nucleotides align to TRBD2. CDR1 and CDR2 from the germline V gene are SGDLS and YYNGEE. The V segment lost 4 bases and the J segment 7 bases; nucleotides outside the gene matches: 7. There are 16 residues in the CDR3.

A few counts support this clone. The chain employs TRBV19 and TRBJ1-2; D perhaps matches TRBD1 (6 bases). Germline-derived CDR1 and CDR2 are LNHDA and SQIVND (reference sequence). Trimming removed 6 bases from V and 4 bases from J, with 12 bases in between. This CDR3 has 13 amino acids. The CDR3 is CASSPRQAYGYTF. The CDR3 nucleotides read TGTGCCAGTAGCCCCCGACAGGCCTATGGCTACACCTTC.

Worth noting for this clone: Other DNA variants within this sample encode the same CDR3. The chain uses TRBV6-6 and TRBJ2-1, with D perhaps being TRBD1 or TRBD2 (5 bases each). V shed 4 bases and J shed 5 bases, with 12 bases lying between them. This CDR3 spans 14 amino acids. The germline V gene has CDR1 MNHNY and CDR2 SVGAGI (reference sequence). The CDR3 spells CASSSRGSDNEQFF. In DNA form, the CDR3 reads TGTGCCAGCAGTTCCCGGGGCTCAGACAATGAGCAGTTCTTC.

V is TRBV5-6 and J is TRBJ2-4; D might be TRBD2 (6 bases). CDR1 and CDR2 (germline): SGHDT, YYEEEE. This CDR3 region has 15 residues. Trimming took 5 bases from V and 7 from J, leaving 19 bases between them. In DNA form, the CDR3 reads TGTGCCAGCAGTCCCCGGAGGGCCAGTCTTAACATTCAGTACTTC. Its protein is CASSPRRASLNIQYF.

CDR3 coding DNA: TGTGCCAGTCGGCGAGGGGGGGCCGCGTACGAGCAGTACTTC. It codes for CASRRGGAAYEQYF. V usage is TRBV7-9 and J usage is TRBJ2-7; the D gene is possibly TRBD2 (7 bases). Germline CDR1 is SEHNR and CDR2 is FQNEAQ (reference sequence). The CDR3 has 14 amino acids. V lost 9 bases, J lost 4 bases, and 19 bases lay in between.

V usage is TRBV6-1 and J usage is TRBJ1-1, with TRBD1 as a possible D gene (5 bases). The germline V gene has CDR1 MNHNS and CDR2 SASEGT. The CDR3 is made up of 14 amino acids. V lost 8 bases, J lost 4 bases, and 17 bases lay in between. CDR3 nucleotide sequence: TGTGCCAGCCTTGGCTCCCGGAGGGGCACTGAAGCTTTCTTT. This codes for CASLGSRRGTEAFF.

There are a few counts of this clone. CDR3 bases: TGTGCCAGCAGCTCCTACGGGCCGGGGGAGACCCAGTACTTC. Its protein product is CASSSYGPGETQYF. V is TRBV7-6 and J is TRBJ2-5, with D possibly TRBD2 on 5 matching bases. The CDR3 loop spans 14 amino acids. Germline assignment: CDR1 SGHVS and CDR2 FNYEAQ. Trimming pared 4 bases from V and 5 bases from J, leaving 14 bases between. The whole variable domain, filled in from reference TRBV7-6 and TRBJ2-5, reads GAGVSQSPRYKVTKRGQDVALRCDPISGHVSLYWYRQALGQGPEFLTYFNYEAQQDKSGLPNDRFSAERPEGSISTLTIQRTEQRDSAMYRCASSSYGPGETQYFGPGTRLLVL.

The chain carries TRBV7-6 and TRBJ1-4, with D perhaps TRBD1 (5 bases). The CDR3 spans 15 residues. Trimming took off 3 bases at V and 5 bases at J, with 13 bases between the two ends. From germline, CDR1 is SGHVS and CDR2 FNYEAQ. The CDR3 sequence is CASSFGGVRNEKLFF. The DNA of the CDR3 is TGTGCCAGCAGCTTTGGAGGGGTTCGGAATGAAAAACTGTTTTTT.

The table lists this clone with a count of one. The CDR3 is CSGSQGGTDTQYF. For the CDR3, the DNA is TGCAGCGGATCCCAGGGGGGGACAGATACGCAGTATTTT. The rearrangement links TRBV29-1 to TRBJ2-3, with D perhaps being TRBD1 or TRBD2 (7 bases each). Germline CDR1 reads SQVTM; CDR2 reads ANQGSEA. This CDR3 has 13 amino acids. The V end was cut by 7 bases, the J end by 3 bases, with 14 bases between.

The chain has TRBV5-1 and TRBJ2-7; D is undetermined. In germline, CDR1 is SGHRS, CDR2 YFSETQ. This CDR3 has 13 residues. V shed 4 bases and J shed 0 bases, with 8 bases lying between them. DNA of the CDR3: TGCGCCAGCAGCGAGGTCGACTCCTACGAGCAGTACTTC. Its translation is CASSEVDSYEQYF.